This TCR beta chain was identified during a study of T cells in women clearing cervical HPV infection. The CDR3 has 15 residues. Germline CDR1 is MNHEY and CDR2 is SVGEGT. V dropped 4 bases and J dropped 2; count of bases not matched to a gene: 7. The protocol was immunoSEQ multiplex PCR, while the TCRdb copy is restricted to in-frame clones and leaves out a portion. This sample carries around 31,000 clones, with 3.5% to 5% going to the ten biggest clones. About this clone itself: Sequencing ends 3 residues short of the CDR3 end; the germline J gene provides the rest.

The sequenced sample consisted of blood buffy coat. The gene calls are TRBV6-2 or TRBV6-3 and TRBJ2-5; 7 nucleotides agree with TRBD1. The clonotype comes from a woman between 18 and 69 years old with a cervical HPV16 infection that either progressed to CIN3+ or cleared (not recorded which). The CDR3 reads CASSSGTADQETQYF. The DNA read from the CDR3 is TGTGCCAGCAGTTCCGGGACAGCGGATCAAGAGACC.